This T cell receptor beta chain emerged from a study of long-term antiretroviral therapy in people with HIV. The CDR3 contains 12 residues. Germline CDR1 reads ENHRY; CDR2 reads SYGVKD. Between the trimmed V and J ends, which lost 0 bases and 6 bases, there was a span of 2 bases. About this clone itself: Its cognate antigen is unknown.

At the survey level, the v3.0 immunoSEQ assay was run. The table came from immunoSEQ multiplex PCR; TCRdb's copy has only in-frame clones and leaves some out. The data hold more than 15,000 clones, with about 94% observed a single time. Study findings and constraints: Subsequent to ART, diversity was augmented yet persisted below that of transplant donor controls.

Sequenced here: unsorted PBMCs, sampled 6 to 6.5 years after starting antiretroviral therapy. The rearrangement links TRBV10-3 to TRBJ1-4; D ambiguous. The TCR sequence derives from a woman aged 45-65 years with HIV. The CDR3 DNA reads as TGTGCCATCAGTGAGTCTGATGAAAAACTGTTTTTT. As protein: CAISESDEKLFF.